This TCR beta chain comes out of a study of T cell responses to AZD1222 COVID-19 vaccine. Overall study: Second-dose timings of about 4 or about 12 weeks were pooled. General study points: Dominant CD4 TCR responses targeted spike regions 160-218 and 743-854. Most donors were white British, females outnumbered males, and clonal diversity was possibly underestimated. Nearly half of spike-specific TCRs reportedly target unmutated variant regions.

Germline CDR1 reads SGHRS; CDR2 reads YFSETQ. The V and J ends lost 4 bases and 0 bases, in that order; junction bases with no gene match: 7. The CDR3 covers 16 residues. This clone was picked up a small number of times. The antigen is unknown. Generated by immunoSEQ multiplex PCR, the TCRdb table keeps only in-frame clones and is missing some. In the table there are approximately 170,000 clones, approximately 90% of which are singletons. The chain is built from TRBV5-1 and TRBJ1-3, with 7 bases that match TRBD1. This clonotype was sampled from an adult in good health. The source material was peripheral blood, sampled on day 0 of AZD1222 vaccination. CDR3 in DNA: TGCGCCAGCAGCCACGGACAGGCAAGCTCTGGAAACACCATATATTTT. Protein product: CASSHGQASSGNTIYF.